One sample yielded the 14 T cell receptor beta chains listed below, sequenced in a study of cytomegalovirus exposure and HLA in healthy donors. Clones were sequenced by immunoSEQ multiplex PCR, and TCRdb holds only the in-frame ones, with some missing. The data hold tens of thousands of clones, with 88% observed a single time. The sequenced sample consisted of PBMCs. Receptor source: a woman in her 30s in good health and CMV-seronegative.

The chain employs TRBV1 and TRBJ1-5; the table's D call, TRBD1, has no DNA check behind it. TRBV1 is deemed a pseudogene. The CDR3 consists of 15 residues. CDR3 DNA: TGCACCAGCATCGAGCTAACAGTGCGCAATCAGCCCCAGCATTTT. Translated: CTSIELTVRNQPQHF.

The chain recombines TRBV18 with TRBJ2-7; perhaps TRBD2 as D (6 bases). The V end was cut by 3 bases, the J end by 4 bases, with 10 bases between. The germline V gene has CDR1 KGHSH and CDR2 LQKENI. The CDR3 is 13 amino acids. In DNA form, the CDR3 reads TGTGCCAGCTCACCTGGGGGGACTTACGAGCAGTACTTC. As protein: CASSPGGTYEQYF.

V gene TRBV6-5 combines with J gene TRBJ2-2, with D possibly being TRBD2 (5 bases). The CDR3 is 14 amino acids. CDR1 is MNHEY, CDR2 SVGAGI, per germline. V lost 2 bases, J lost 5 bases, and 9 bases lay in between. The CDR3 DNA follows: TGTGCCAGCAGTTACGGGAGTAGGACCGGGGAGCTGTTTTTT. Translation gives CASSYGSRTGELFF.

The CDR3 is CASSDGRETDTQYF. CDR3 nucleotide sequence: TGTGCCAGCAGTGATGGGCGGGAGACAGATACGCAGTATTTT. V usage is TRBV6-1 and J usage is TRBJ2-3; 7 bases align to TRBD2. The CDR3 loop spans 14 amino acids. Germline V CDR1 and CDR2: MNHNS, SASEGT. Germline trimming cut 3 bases from V and 3 bases from J; bases unmatched to any gene: 3.

The chain combines TRBV6-1 with TRBJ2-3, with TRBD1 matching 10 bases. J gave up 2 bases and V 10 bases, and 9 bases lay outside the gene matches. The CDR3 runs 15 residues. The V gene's germline CDR1 is MNHNS and CDR2 SASEGT. The CDR3 protein is CAIPLGTGDTDTQYF. The CDR3 DNA reads as TGTGCCATTCCTTTAGGGACAGGGGACACAGATACGCAGTATTTT.

The chain recombines TRBV6-5 with TRBJ1-5, with unresolved D. This CDR3 region has 15 residues. Per germline, CDR1 MNHEY and CDR2 SVGAGI. The V end was cut by 6 bases, the J end by 2 bases, with 14 bases between. For the CDR3, the DNA is TGTGCCAGCAGCCCCAGGTGGCAGGGCAATCAGCCCCAGCATTTT. Amino acid sequence: CASSPRWQGNQPQHF.

In its sample, this clone was seen once. This chain links TRBV9 with TRBJ1-2, with D uncertain. Germline V CDR1 and CDR2: SGDLS, YYNGEE. This CDR3 contains 14 residues. Trimming pared 4 bases from V and 3 bases from J, leaving 13 bases between. The CDR3 DNA reads TGTGCCAGCAGCCCCCGCCGGCAGGACTATGGCTACACCTTC. Its protein product is CASSPRRQDYGYTF.

The chain employs TRBV6-1 and TRBJ1-2; no firm D call. CDR3 size: 13 residues. V shed 7 bases and J shed 4 bases, with 13 bases lying between them. Per germline, CDR1 MNHNS and CDR2 SASEGT. The CDR3 sequence is CASTVKLLYGYTF. CDR3 sequence (DNA): TGTGCCAGCACGGTGAAGCTCCTCTATGGCTACACCTTC.

The chain recombines TRBV27 with TRBJ2-7; 10 bases are a match to TRBD1. Trimming took 3 bases from V and 2 from J; bases not matched to a gene: 4. The length of the CDR3 is 15 residues. Germline V gene data show CDR1 as MNHEY and CDR2 as SMNVEV (reference sequence). The CDR3 here is CASSLTGGRTYEQYF. The CDR3 coding sequence is TGTGCCAGCAGTTTGACAGGGGGCAGGACCTACGAGCAGTACTTC.

The chain uses TRBV9 and TRBJ2-2; 10 bases are shared with TRBD2. The V gene's germline CDR1 is SGDLS and CDR2 YYNGEE. After removal of 3 bases from V and 6 bases from J, the junction contained 20 bases not matched to a gene. The CDR3 spans 20 residues. DNA for the CDR3: TGTGCCAGCAGCGCGAGGACTAGCGGCCCCCAAGATTCCGTCGCCGGGGAGCTGTTTTTT. Amino acid sequence: CASSARTSGPQDSVAGELFF. Filled out from reference TRBV9 and TRBJ2-2, the complete variable domain reads DSGVTQTPKHLITATGQRVTLRCSPRSGDLSVYWYQQSLDQGLQFLIQYYNGEERAKGNILERFSAQQFPDLHSELNLSSLELGDSALYFCASSARTSGPQDSVAGELFFGEGSRLTVL.

The chain carries TRBV10-2 and TRBJ2-3, with D perhaps matching TRBD2 (5 bases). V was cut by 7 bases and J by 4 bases, with 12 bases left in between. The CDR3 is 13 amino acids. Per germline, CDR1 WSHSY and CDR2 SAAADI. Written as DNA, the CDR3 is TGCGCCAGCAAAAGTCCCGGGGCAGATACGCAGTATTTT. Translated, it gives CASKSPGADTQYF.

This chain joins TRBV11-2 and TRBJ1-2; no firm D call. There are 15 residues in the CDR3. Looked up from germline, CDR1 is SGHAT and CDR2 is FQNNGV. The V and J ends lost 2 bases and 4 bases respectively, with 14 bases between them. CDR3 bases: TGTGCCAGCAGCTTATCGGAGTTCGGGGTCTATGGCTACACCTTC. Its protein is CASSLSEFGVYGYTF.

Details on this clone: Other nucleotide sequences from this sample produce the same CDR3. This rearrangement joins TRBV9 to TRBJ1-5, with no clear D. CDR1 is SGDLS, CDR2 YYNGEE, per germline. The CDR3 covers 14 residues. V was trimmed by 0 bases and J by 0 bases, leaving 4 bases between them. CDR3 coding DNA: TGTGCCAGCAGCGTAGACAGTAGCAATCAGCCCCAGCATTTT. The encoded protein is CASSVDSSNQPQHF.

The chain employs TRBV7-2 and TRBJ1-2; D remains unclear. The length of the CDR3 is 13 residues. Germline V gives CDR1 SGHTA, CDR2 FQGNSA. V was cut by 2 bases and J by 4 bases, with 8 bases left in between. The CDR3 reads CASSLSPVYGYTF. CDR3 nucleotides: TGTGCCAGCAGCTTAAGTCCGGTCTATGGCTACACCTTC.